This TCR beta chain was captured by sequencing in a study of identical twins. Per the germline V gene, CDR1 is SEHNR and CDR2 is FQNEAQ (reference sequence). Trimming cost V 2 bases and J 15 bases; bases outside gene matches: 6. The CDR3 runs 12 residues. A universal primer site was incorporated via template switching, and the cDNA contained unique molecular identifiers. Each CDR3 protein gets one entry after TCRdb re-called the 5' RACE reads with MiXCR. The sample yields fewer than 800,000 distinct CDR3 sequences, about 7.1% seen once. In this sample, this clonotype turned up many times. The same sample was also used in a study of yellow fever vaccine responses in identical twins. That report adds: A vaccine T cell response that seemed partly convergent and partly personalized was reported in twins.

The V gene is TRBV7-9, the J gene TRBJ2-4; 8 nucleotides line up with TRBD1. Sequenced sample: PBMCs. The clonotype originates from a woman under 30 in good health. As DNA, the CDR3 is TGTGCCAGCAGCTTAAGCGCCGGACAGGGGTACTTC. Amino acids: CASSLSAGQGYF. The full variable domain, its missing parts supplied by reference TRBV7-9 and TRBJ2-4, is DTGVSQNPRHKITKRGQNVTFRCDPISEHNRLYWYRQTLGQGPEFLTYFQNEAQLEKSRLLSDRFSAERPKGSFSTLEIQRTEQGDSAMYLCASSLSAGQGYFGAGTRLSVL.